This entry lists 2 T cell receptor beta chains sequenced from one sample in a study of shared clonotypes between healthy human individuals. The table came from immunoSEQ multiplex PCR; TCRdb's copy has only in-frame clones and leaves some out. The repertoire consists of some 740,000 clones, with roughly 92% occurring once and the leading ten covering more than 20%. CD45RO negativity and positive selection for CCR7 defined naive CD8 cells, a population that excluded terminally differentiated effector memory CD45RA+ cells. Sequenced sample: naive CD8+ T cells sorted from blood. The receptor source for this set is a man in his thirties or forties in good health.

The chain carries TRBV4-2 and TRBJ2-4; TRBD2 aligns across 7 bases. V trimming: 0 bases; J trimming: 7 bases; junction bases outside the gene matches: 9. The germline CDR1 and CDR2 sequences are LGHNA and YNFKEQ. This CDR3 has 16 amino acids. CDR3 in amino acids: CASSQDLAGAENIQYF. The CDR3 DNA reads as TGTGCCAGCAGCCAAGATCTCGCGGGAGCGGAGAACATTCAGTACTTC.

V is TRBV6-1 and J is TRBJ2-7, with D hard to call. Trimming took 3 bases from V and 3 from J, leaving 12 bases between them. CDR3 length: 14 residues. From germline, CDR1 is MNHNS and CDR2 SASEGT. The CDR3, as DNA: TGTGCCAGCAGTGAGTGGGAAGAGAACTACGAGCAGTACTTC. Protein: CASSEWEENYEQYF.